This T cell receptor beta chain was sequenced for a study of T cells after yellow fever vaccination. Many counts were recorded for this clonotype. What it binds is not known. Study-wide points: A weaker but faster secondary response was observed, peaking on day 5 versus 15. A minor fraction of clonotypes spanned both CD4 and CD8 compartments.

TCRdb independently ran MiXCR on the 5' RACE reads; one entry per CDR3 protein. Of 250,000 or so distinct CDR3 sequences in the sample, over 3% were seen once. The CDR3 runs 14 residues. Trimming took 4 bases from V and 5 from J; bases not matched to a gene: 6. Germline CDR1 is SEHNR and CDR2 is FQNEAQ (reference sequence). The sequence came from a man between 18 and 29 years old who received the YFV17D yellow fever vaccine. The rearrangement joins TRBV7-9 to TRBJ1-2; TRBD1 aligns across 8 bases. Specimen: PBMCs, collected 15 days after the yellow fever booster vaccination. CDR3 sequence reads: CASSSGQGVYGYTF. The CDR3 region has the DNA TGTGCCAGCAGCTCCGGACAGGGAGTATATGGCTACACCTTC. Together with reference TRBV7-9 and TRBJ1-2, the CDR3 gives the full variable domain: DTGVSQNPRHKITKRGQNVTFRCDPISEHNRLYWYRQTLGQGPEFLTYFQNEAQLEKSRLLSDRFSAERPKGSFSTLEIQRTEQGDSAMYLCASSSGQGVYGYTFGSGTRLTVV.